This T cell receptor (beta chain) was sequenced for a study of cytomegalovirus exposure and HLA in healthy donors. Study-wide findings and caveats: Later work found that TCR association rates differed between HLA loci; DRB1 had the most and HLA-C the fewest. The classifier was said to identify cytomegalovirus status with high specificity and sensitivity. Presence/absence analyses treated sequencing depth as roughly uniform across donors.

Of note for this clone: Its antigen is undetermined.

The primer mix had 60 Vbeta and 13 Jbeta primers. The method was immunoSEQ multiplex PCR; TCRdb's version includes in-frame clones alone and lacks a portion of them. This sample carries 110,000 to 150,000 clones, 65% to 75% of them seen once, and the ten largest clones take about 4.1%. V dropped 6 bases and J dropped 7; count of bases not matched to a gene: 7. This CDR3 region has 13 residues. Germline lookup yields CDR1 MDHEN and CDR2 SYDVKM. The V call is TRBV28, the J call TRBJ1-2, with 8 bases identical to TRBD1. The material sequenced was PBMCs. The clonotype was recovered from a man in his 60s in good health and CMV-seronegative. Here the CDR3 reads CASSLRGLGGYTF. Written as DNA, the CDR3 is TGTGCCAGCAGCCTCAGGGGGCTTGGTGGCTACACCTTC.